This TCR beta chain was sequenced in a study of OX40 agonist ivuxolimab in advanced cancers. The V gene lost 5 bases and the J gene lost 7 bases, with 9 bases spanning the gap. There are 11 residues in the CDR3. Per germline, CDR1 GTSNPN and CDR2 SVGIG (reference sequence). Using immunoSEQ multiplex PCR, the repertoire was profiled, and TCRdb retains in-frame clones only, with some absent. The data contain tens of thousands of clones, around 90% of them singletons. The sample consisted of CD4+ or CD8+ T cells sorted from blood, taken in a trial of the OX40 agonist ivuxolimab. This chain connects TRBV30 to TRBJ2-1, with D possibly matching TRBD1 (6 bases). This receptor was taken from an adult with an advanced solid tumor such as melanoma, head and neck, liver or kidney cancer. The CDR3 DNA is TGTGCCTGGGGGCAGGGGAATGAGCAGTTCTTC. Residues: CAWGQGNEQFF.